Listed here are 8 T cell receptor beta chains from one sample, sequenced in a study of T cells in Graves' hyperthyroidism and ophthalmopathy (dated by TCRdb to the late 2010s). The receptor library was made with multiplex PCR. The sequencing machine was an Illumina HiSeq 2000. TCR beta CDR3 regions were amplified from RNA transcripts. For the first round of RT-PCR on the TCR CDR3, the HTBI primer set was used together with the Qiagen OneStep RT-PCR kit. TCRdb reworked the public reads: Q25 trimming with fastp, MiXCR clone assembly, productive beta chains retained. Entries that share a CDR3 protein sequence are merged under the most common genes and DNA. The sample profile shows around 800,000 distinct CDR3 sequences; roughly 37% of them were found once. In total, the top ten clones hold approximately 8.7% of the sample. Sequencing was done on a sample of blood. These receptors were collected from a man aged 18 to 29 with Graves' hyperthyroidism.

This chain joins TRBV4-1 and TRBJ1-4; D may be TRBD1 (5 bases). The CDR3 is 14 residues long. Between the trimmed V and J ends, which lost 4 bases and 4 bases, there was a span of 10 bases. Germline values: CDR1 MGHRA, CDR2 YSYEKL. The CDR3 protein is CASSLEGLNEKLFF. The CDR3 region has the DNA TGCGCCAGCAGCCTTGAGGGGCTTAATGAAAAACTGTTTTTT.

At least ten counts were recorded for this clonotype. The genes are TRBV9 and TRBJ1-3; TRBD1 might be the D (5 bases). This CDR3 spans 15 amino acids. The germline V gene has CDR1 SGDLS and CDR2 YYNGEE. Trimming left V 3 bases short and J 3 bases short, with 13 bases between. The CDR3 reads CASSAHAGSGNTIYF. CDR3 bases: TGTGCCAGCAGCGCCCATGCAGGGAGTGGAAACACCATATATTTT.

This clonotype was seen a few times. The gene calls are TRBV7-3 and TRBJ2-2; 7 bases align to TRBD2. The CDR3 loop spans 16 amino acids. With 5 bases clipped from V and 2 bases from J, the junction kept 8 bases outside the gene matches. Germline lookup yields CDR1 SGHTA and CDR2 FQGTGA. The CDR3 here is CASSEYLAANTGELFF. The CDR3 coding sequence is TGTGCCAGCAGCGAATATCTAGCGGCAAACACCGGGGAGCTGTTTTTT.

The J gene is TRBJ1-1, the V gene TRBV12-3 or TRBV12-4, with D unresolved. The CDR3 runs to 15 residues. With 6 bases removed from V and 5 bases from J, the gap between germline ends came to 19 bases. Written as DNA, the CDR3 is TGTGCCAGCAGCCAACCGGGCCGGGGTTGGACTGAAGCTTTCTTT. Its translation: CASSQPGRGWTEAFF.

This clonotype was recorded at least ten times. The rearrangement joins TRBV5-5 to TRBJ2-5; maybe TRBD1 (5 bases). The ends were cut back, 5 bases at V and 5 bases at J, with 16 bases in the middle. This CDR3 is 14 amino acids long. Germline V gives CDR1 SGHKS, CDR2 YYEKEE (reference sequence). CDR3 in DNA: TGTGCCAGCAGGCTAGTCAGGGAAGGCGAGACCCAGTACTTC. As protein: CASRLVREGETQYF.

The chain has TRBV2 and TRBJ1-5, with a possible D match to TRBD1 (5 bases). V was shortened by 0 bases and J by 9 bases, with 15 bases between the two germline ends. The CDR3 is 15 residues long. CDR1 SNHLY and CDR2 FYNNEI come from the germline V gene. The CDR3 DNA reads TGTGCCAGCAGTGAAGCGGGCAGGGTTTCAGGGCCCCAGCATTTT. Its protein is CASSEAGRVSGPQHF.

This chain uses TRBV6-1 with TRBJ1-5, with D unresolved. Germline lookup yields CDR1 MNHNS and CDR2 SASEGT. The CDR3 runs to 10 residues. Trimming left V 5 bases short and J 13 bases short, with 9 bases between. CDR3 bases: TGTGCCAGCAGTAAGCCGGGACAGCATTTT. Its translation: CASSKPGQHF.

This clonotype has at least ten counts. The chain couples TRBV11-2 to TRBJ2-6; D not resolved. The CDR3 covers 13 residues. Per germline, CDR1 SGHAT and CDR2 FQNNGV. V lost 8 bases, J lost 4 bases, and 9 bases lay in between. Here the CDR3 DNA reads TGTGCCAGCGACCTGGAGGGGGCCAACGTCCTGACTTTC. Its protein is CASDLEGANVLTF.